What follows are 5 T cell receptor beta chains derived from one specimen sequenced in a study of shared clonotypes between healthy human individuals. The data were produced by immunoSEQ multiplex PCR, yet TCRdb's version contains in-frame clones alone and is incomplete. In the table there are about 2 million clones, roughly 95% of which are singletons. In the naive CD8 group, cells lacked CD45RO and were positively selected for CCR7, so terminally differentiated effector memory CD45RA+ cells were left out. Sequenced: naive CD8+ T cells sorted from blood. All receptors come from a man younger than 30 in good health.

V gene TRBV30 combines with J gene TRBJ1-6; perhaps TRBD1 as D (5 bases). V was pared by 5 bases and J by 10 bases, with 12 bases between. Looked up from germline, CDR1 is GTSNPN and CDR2 is SVGIG (reference sequence). This CDR3 spans 12 amino acids. The CDR3 DNA reads as TGTGCCTGGGGCGAGGCAGGGTCACCCCTCCACTTT. It encodes CAWGEAGSPLHF.

This rearrangement joins TRBV9 to TRBJ2-5, with D perhaps assigned TRBD1 or TRBD2 (5 bases each). This CDR3 has 15 residues. CDR1 and CDR2 from the germline V gene are SGDLS and YYNGEE. V was clipped by 2 bases and J by 2 bases, with 13 bases between them. The CDR3 bases are TGTGCCAGCAGCGTGGGGCAGGGACCTCAAGAGACCCAGTACTTC. Encoded protein: CASSVGQGPQETQYF.

This chain joins TRBV6-7 and TRBJ1-1; no reliable D call. Being an ORF, TRBV6-7 has a function that is uncertain. The CDR3 length is 13 residues. Trimming shortened V by 3 bases and J by 5 bases, and 10 bases separated the two germline ends. CDR3 loop: CASSYSAGTEAFF. CDR3 bases: TGTGCCAGCAGTTATTCGGCCGGGACTGAAGCTTTCTTT.

This chain joins TRBV6-6 and TRBJ2-1; D possibly uses TRBD1 or TRBD2 (5 bases each). CDR1 is MNHNY, CDR2 SVGAGI, per germline (reference sequence). Trimming removed 5 bases at V and 0 bases at J, with 11 bases between. The CDR3 extends over 15 amino acids. CDR3: CASSKTGRSYNEQFF. The DNA of the CDR3 is TGTGCCAGCAGTAAAACGGGGCGCTCCTACAATGAGCAGTTCTTC.

Remarks on this clone: The sample holds other DNA sequences that translate to the same CDR3. The chain recombines TRBV5-5 with TRBJ2-7, with 8 bases identical to TRBD1. This CDR3 is 14 amino acids long. With V trimmed by 4 bases and J by 3 bases, 6 bases remained unmatched. CDR1 and CDR2 from the germline V gene are SGHKS and YYEKEE (reference sequence). CDR3 nucleotide sequence: TGTGCCAGCAGCACCGACAGGGGCGGCTACGAGCAGTACTTC. This translates into CASSTDRGGYEQYF.